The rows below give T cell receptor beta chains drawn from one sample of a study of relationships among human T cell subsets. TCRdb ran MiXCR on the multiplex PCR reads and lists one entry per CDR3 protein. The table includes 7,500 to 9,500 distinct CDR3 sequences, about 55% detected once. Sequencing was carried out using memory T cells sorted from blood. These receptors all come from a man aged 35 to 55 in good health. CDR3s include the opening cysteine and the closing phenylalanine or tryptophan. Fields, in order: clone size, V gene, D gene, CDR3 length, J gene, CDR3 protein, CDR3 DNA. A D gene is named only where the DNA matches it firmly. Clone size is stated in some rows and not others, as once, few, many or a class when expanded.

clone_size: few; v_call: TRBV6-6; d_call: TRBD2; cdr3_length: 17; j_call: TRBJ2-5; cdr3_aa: CASSYSGTSGGQETQYF; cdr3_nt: TGTGCCAGCAGTTACTCAGGGACTAGCGGGGGACAAGAGACCCAGTACTTC
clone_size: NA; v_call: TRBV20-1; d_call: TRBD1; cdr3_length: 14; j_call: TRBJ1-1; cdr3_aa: CSARGRQGNTEAFF; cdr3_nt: TGCAGTGCTAGAGGTCGACAGGGCAACACTGAAGCTTTCTTT
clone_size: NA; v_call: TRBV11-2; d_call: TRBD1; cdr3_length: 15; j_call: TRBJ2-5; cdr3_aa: CASRRTTGRQETQYF; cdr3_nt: TGTGCCAGCAGGCGCACGACAGGGCGTCAAGAGACCCAGTACTTC
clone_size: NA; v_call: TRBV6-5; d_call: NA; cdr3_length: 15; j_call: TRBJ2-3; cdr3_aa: CASSYSWGSTDTQYF; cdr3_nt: TGTGCCAGCAGTTACTCTTGGGGCAGCACAGATACGCAGTATTTT
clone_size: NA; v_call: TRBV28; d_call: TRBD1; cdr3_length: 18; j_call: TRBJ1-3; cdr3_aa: CASSPPKGAQFSGNTIYF; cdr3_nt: TGTGCCAGCAGTCCGCCTAAGGGGGCTCAATTCTCTGGAAACACCATATATTTT
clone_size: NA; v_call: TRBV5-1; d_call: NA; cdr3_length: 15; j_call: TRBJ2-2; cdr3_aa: CASSLAQANTGELFF; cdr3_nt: TGCGCCAGCAGCTTGGCCCAGGCCAACACCGGGGAGCTGTTTTTT
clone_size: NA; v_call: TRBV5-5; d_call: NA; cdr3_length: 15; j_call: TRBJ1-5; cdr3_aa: CASSLNGQTNQPQHF; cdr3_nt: TGTGCCAGCAGCTTGAATGGACAGACTAATCAGCCCCAGCATTTT
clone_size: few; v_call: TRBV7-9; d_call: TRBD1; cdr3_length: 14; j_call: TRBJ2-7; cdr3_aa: CASSHQGAGDEQYF; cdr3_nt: TGTGCCAGCAGCCACCAGGGGGCAGGGGACGAGCAGTACTTC
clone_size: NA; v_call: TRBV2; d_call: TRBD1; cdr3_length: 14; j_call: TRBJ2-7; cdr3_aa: CASSFRDRGYEQYF; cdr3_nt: TGTGCCAGCAGTTTCCGGGACAGAGGCTACGAGCAGTACTTC
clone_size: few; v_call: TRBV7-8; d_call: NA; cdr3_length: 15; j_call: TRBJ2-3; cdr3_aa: CASSLELLFTDTQYF; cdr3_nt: TGTGCCAGCAGCTTAGAATTGCTTTTCACAGATACGCAGTATTTT
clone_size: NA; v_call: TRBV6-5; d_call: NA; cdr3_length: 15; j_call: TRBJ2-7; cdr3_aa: CASTKGGSSTYEQYF; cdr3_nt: TGTGCCAGCACCAAGGGGGGGAGTAGTACCTACGAGCAGTACTTC
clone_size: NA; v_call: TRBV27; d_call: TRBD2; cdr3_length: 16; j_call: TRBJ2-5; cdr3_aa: CASAHGGLAGQETQYF; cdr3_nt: TGTGCCAGCGCGCACGGGGGTCTAGCGGGCCAAGAGACCCAGTACTTC
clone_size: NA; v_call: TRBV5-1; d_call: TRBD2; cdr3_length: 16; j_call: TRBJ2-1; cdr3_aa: CASSSGRLAGNYEQFF; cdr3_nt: TGCGCCAGCAGCTCTGGCCGACTAGCGGGAAACTATGAGCAGTTCTTC
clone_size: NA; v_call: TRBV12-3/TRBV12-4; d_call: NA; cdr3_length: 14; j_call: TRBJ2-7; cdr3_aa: CASSSTTLTYEQYF; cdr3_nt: TGTGCCAGCAGTTCTACGACACTCACCTACGAGCAGTACTTC
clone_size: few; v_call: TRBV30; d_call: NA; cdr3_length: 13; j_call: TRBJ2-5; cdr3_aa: CAWSLGPEGTQYF; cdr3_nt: TGTGCCTGGAGTCTGGGGCCAGAGGGGACCCAGTACTTC
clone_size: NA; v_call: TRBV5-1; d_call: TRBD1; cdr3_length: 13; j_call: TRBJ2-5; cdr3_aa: CASSTIGQGPQYF; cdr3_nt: TGCGCCAGCAGCACCATAGGACAGGGGCCCCAGTACTTC
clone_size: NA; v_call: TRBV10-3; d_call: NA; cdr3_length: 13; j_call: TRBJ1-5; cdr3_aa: CAISTGNNQPQHF; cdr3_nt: TGTGCCATATCGACAGGAAACAATCAGCCCCAGCATTTT
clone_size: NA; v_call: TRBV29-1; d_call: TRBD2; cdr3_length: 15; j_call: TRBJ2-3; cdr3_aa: CSVESGVQMPDTQYF; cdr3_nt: TGCAGCGTTGAAAGCGGGGTCCAAATGCCAGATACGCAGTATTTT
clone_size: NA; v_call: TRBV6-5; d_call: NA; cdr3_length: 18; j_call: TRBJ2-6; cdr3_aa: CASSYIGSFFSGANVLTF; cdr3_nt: TGTGCCAGCAGTTACATAGGGTCCTTCTTCTCTGGGGCCAACGTCCTGACTTTC
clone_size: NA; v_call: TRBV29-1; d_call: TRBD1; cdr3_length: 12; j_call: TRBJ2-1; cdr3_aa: CSVLDRGETEFF; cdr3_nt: TGCAGCGTTTTAGACAGGGGAGAAACGGAGTTCTTC
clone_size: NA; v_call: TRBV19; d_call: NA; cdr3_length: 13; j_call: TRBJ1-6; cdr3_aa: CASSNRGNSPLHF; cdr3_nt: TGTGCCAGTAGCAACCGGGGTAATTCACCCCTCCACTTT
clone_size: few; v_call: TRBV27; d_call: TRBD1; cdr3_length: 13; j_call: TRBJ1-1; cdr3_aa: CASKTGFNTEAFF; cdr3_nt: TGTGCCAGCAAGACAGGGTTCAACACTGAAGCTTTCTTT
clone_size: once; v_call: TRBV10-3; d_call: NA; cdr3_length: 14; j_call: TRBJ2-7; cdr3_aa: CAISERGPAYEQYF; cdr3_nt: TGTGCCATCAGTGAGCGAGGCCCTGCCTACGAGCAGTACTTC
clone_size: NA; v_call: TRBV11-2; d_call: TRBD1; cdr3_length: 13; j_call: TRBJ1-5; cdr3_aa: CASSRDRGEPQHF; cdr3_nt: TGTGCCAGCAGCCGGGACAGGGGTGAGCCCCAGCATTTT
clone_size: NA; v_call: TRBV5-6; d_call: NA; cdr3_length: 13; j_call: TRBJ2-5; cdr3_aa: CASSLGQAETQYF; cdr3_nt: TGTGCCAGCAGCTTGGGACAGGCCGAGACCCAGTACTTC
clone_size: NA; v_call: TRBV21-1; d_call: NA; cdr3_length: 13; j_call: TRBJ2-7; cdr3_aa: CASSKSSSYEQYF; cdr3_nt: TGTGCCAGCAGCAAATCCAGCTCCTACGAGCAGTACTTC
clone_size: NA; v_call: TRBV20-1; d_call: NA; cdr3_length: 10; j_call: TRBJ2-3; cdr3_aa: CSASLDTQYF; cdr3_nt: TGCAGTGCTAGTCTGGATACGCAGTATTTT
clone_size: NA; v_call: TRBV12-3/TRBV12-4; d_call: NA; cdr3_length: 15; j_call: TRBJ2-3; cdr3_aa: CASRRSLGAPDTQYF; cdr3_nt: TGTGCCAGCAGGCGGAGTTTAGGGGCTCCAGATACGCAGTATTTT
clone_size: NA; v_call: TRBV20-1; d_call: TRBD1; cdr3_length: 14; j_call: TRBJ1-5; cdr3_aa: CSASDDRGGQPQHF; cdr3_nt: TGCAGTGCTAGTGATGACAGGGGAGGTCAGCCCCAGCATTTT
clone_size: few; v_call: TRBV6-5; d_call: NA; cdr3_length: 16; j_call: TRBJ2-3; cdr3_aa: CASSYSLAQLTDTQYF; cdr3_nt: TGTGCCAGCAGTTACTCGCTAGCGCAACTCACAGATACGCAGTATTTT
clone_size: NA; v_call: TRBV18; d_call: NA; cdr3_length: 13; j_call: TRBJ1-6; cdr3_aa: CASFQGQNPPLHF; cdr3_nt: TGTGCCAGCTTTCAGGGGCAGAATCCACCCCTCCACTTT
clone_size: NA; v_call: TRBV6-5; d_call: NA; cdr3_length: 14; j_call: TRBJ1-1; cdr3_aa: CASSSGGGSTEAFF; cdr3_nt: TGTGCCAGCAGTTCTGGGGGAGGATCAACTGAAGCTTTCTTT
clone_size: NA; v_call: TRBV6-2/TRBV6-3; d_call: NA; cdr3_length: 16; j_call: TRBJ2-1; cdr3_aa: CASSSPRDSRPDEQFF; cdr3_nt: TGTGCCAGCAGTTCTCCCAGGGATTCCCGGCCGGATGAGCAGTTCTTC
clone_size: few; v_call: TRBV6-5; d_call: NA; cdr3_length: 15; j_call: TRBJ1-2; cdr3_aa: CASSYSNEGAGGYTF; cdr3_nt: TGTGCCAGCAGTTACTCGAACGAGGGCGCAGGTGGCTACACCTTC
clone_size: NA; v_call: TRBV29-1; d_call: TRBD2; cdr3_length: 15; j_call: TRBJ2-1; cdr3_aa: CSVTRSGAGYNEQFF; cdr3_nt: TGCAGCGTTACCCGTTCGGGAGCGGGATACAATGAGCAGTTCTTC
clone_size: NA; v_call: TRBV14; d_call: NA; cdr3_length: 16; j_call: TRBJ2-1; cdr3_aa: CASSQVGGITYNEQFF; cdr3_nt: TGTGCCAGCAGCCAAGTTGGCGGGATTACCTACAATGAGCAGTTCTTC
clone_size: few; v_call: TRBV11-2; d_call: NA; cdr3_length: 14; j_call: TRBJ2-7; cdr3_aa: CASSLESNSYEQYF; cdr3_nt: TGTGCCAGCAGCTTAGAATCCAACTCCTACGAGCAGTACTTC
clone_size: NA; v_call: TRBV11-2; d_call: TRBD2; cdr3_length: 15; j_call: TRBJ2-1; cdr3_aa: CASSEGLAGRNEQFF; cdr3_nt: TGTGCCAGCAGCGAGGGACTAGCGGGACGTAATGAGCAGTTCTTC
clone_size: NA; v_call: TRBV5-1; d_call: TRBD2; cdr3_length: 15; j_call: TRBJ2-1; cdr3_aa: CASSPGTSGYNEQFF; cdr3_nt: TGCGCCAGCAGCCCAGGTACTAGCGGGTACAATGAGCAGTTCTTC
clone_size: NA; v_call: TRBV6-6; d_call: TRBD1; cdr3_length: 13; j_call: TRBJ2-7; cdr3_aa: CASTMDRDYEQYF; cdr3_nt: TGTGCCAGCACTATGGACAGGGATTACGAGCAGTACTTC
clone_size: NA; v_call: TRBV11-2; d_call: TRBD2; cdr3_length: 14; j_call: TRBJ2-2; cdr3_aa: CASSEGLASGELFF; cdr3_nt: TGTGCCAGCAGCGAGGGACTAGCATCCGGGGAGCTGTTTTTT
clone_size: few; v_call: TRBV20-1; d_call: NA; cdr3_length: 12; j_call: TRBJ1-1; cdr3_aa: CSARPPSTEAFF; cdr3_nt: TGCAGTGCCCGCCCTCCAAGCACTGAAGCTTTCTTT
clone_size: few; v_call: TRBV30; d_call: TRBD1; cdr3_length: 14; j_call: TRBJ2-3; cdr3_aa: CAWSVGGKGDTQYF; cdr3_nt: TGTGCCTGGAGTGTAGGGGGCAAAGGGGATACGCAGTATTTT
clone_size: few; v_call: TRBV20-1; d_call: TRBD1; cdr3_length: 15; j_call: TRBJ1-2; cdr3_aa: CSARLTGGGRTGYTF; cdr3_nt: TGCAGTGCTAGACTAACAGGGGGCGGAAGAACTGGCTACACCTTC
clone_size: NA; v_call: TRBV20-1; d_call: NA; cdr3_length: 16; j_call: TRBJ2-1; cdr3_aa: CSARDSGRGYYNEQFF; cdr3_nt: TGCAGTGCTAGAGACTCGGGCAGGGGATACTACAATGAGCAGTTCTTC
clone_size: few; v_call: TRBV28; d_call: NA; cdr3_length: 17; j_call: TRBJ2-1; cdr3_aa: CASSLWSSISSYNEQFF; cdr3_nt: TGTGCCAGCAGTTTATGGTCGTCCATCAGCTCCTACAATGAGCAGTTCTTC
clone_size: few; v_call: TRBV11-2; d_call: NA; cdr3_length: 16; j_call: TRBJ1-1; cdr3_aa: CASSLLRGRRDTEAFF; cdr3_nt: TGTGCCAGCAGCTTACTTAGGGGACGCAGGGACACTGAAGCTTTCTTT
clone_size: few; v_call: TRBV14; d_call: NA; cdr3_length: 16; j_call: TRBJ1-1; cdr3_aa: CASSHSGGGRNTEAFF; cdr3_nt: TGTGCCAGCAGCCACTCCGGCGGGGGGAGGAACACTGAAGCTTTCTTT
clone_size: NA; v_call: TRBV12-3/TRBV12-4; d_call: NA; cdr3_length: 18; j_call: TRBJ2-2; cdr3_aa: CASSLRRVLANGDGELFF; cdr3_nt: TGTGCCAGCAGTTTAAGGCGCGTCCTCGCGAACGGTGACGGGGAGCTGTTTTTT
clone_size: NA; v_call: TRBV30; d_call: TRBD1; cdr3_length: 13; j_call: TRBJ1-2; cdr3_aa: CAWTQGADYGYTF; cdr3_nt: TGTGCCTGGACTCAGGGGGCCGACTATGGCTACACCTTC
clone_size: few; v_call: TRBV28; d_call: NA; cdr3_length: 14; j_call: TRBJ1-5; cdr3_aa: CASRRGYSNQPQHF; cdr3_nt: TGTGCCAGCAGGCGGGGTTATAGCAATCAGCCCCAGCATTTT
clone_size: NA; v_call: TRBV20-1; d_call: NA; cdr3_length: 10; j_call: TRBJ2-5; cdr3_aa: CSTESETQYF; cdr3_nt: TGCAGTACGGAAAGTGAGACCCAGTACTTC
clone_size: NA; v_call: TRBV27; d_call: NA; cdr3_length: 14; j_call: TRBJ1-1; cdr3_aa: CASSFLSTNTGAFF; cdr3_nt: TGTGCCAGCAGTTTTTTGTCGACGAACACTGGAGCTTTCTTT
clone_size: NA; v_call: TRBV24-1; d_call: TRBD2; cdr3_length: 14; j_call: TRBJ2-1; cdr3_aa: CATSREGGSNEQFF; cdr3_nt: TGTGCCACCAGCAGGGAGGGTGGATCCAATGAGCAGTTCTTC
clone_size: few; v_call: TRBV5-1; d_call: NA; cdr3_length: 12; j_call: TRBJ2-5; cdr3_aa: CASSIKGETQYF; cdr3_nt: TGCGCCAGCAGCATCAAGGGAGAGACCCAGTACTTC
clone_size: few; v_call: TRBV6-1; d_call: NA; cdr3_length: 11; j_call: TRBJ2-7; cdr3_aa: CASGGLYEQYF; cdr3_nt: TGTGCCAGCGGGGGACTCTACGAGCAGTACTTC
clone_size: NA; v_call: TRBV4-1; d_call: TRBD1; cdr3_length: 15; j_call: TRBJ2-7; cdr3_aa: CASSSRHRGVYEQYF; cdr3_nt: TGCGCCAGCAGCTCCCGCCACAGGGGTGTCTACGAGCAGTACTTC
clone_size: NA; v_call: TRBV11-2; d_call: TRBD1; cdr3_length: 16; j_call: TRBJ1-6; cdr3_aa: CASSPLRTGANSPLHF; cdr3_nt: TGTGCCAGCAGCCCCCTCCGCACAGGGGCTAATTCACCCCTCCACTTT
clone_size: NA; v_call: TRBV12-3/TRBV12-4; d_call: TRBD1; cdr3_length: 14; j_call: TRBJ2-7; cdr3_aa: CASSRTGATYEQYF; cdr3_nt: TGTGCCAGCAGTCGGACAGGGGCTACCTACGAGCAGTACTTC